This passage covers 26 T cell receptor beta chains from one sample sequenced in a study of post-analysis software for immune sequencing data. The study, taken as a whole, reports: Comparison of patients with controls showed five TRBV segments more frequent in patients, TRBV5-6, TRBV5-1 and TRBV20-1 among them.

Presence of unique molecular identifiers characterized the TCR beta cDNA libraries. Using its own MiXCR run on the PCR reads, TCRdb lists one record per CDR3 protein. In the table there are fewer than 850,000 distinct CDR3 sequences, just under 30% of which are singletons. Their recognized antigens are unknown. Input material: blood. The source is a girl between 5 and 17 years old with multiple sclerosis.

This chain connects TRBV7-8 to TRBJ2-3; D unclear. The V end lost 4 bases, the J end lost 6 bases, and 17 bases lay between the germline ends. Germline V gene data show CDR1 as SGHVS and CDR2 as FQNEAQ. The CDR3 is 15 residues long. CDR3 protein: CASSSPSDSGDTQYF. The CDR3 DNA reads as TGTGCCAGCAGCTCCCCGTCCGATAGTGGGGATACGCAGTATTTT. Looking up the rest from reference TRBV7-8 and TRBJ2-3 gives the full variable domain: GAGVSQSPRYKVAKRGQDVALRCDPISGHVSLFWYQQALGQGPEFLTYFQNEAQLDKSGLPSDRFFAERPEGSVSTLKIQRTQQEDSAVYLCASSSPSDSGDTQYFGPGTRLTVL.

The sample holds a few counts of this clonotype. The CDR3 protein is CASSGATGTEETQYF. In nucleotides, the CDR3 is TGTGCCAGCAGTGGGGCCACGGGAACGGAAGAGACCCAGTACTTC. This rearrangement joins TRBV2 to TRBJ2-5; D might be TRBD2 (5 bases). V gave up 4 bases and J gave up 3 bases, with 15 bases separating them. Germline V gene lookup returns CDR1 SNHLY and CDR2 FYNNEI. This CDR3 is 15 amino acids long.

This clonotype came up a few times. This chain joins TRBV20-1 and TRBJ2-3, with 7 bases fitting TRBD1. Germline V CDR1 and CDR2: DFQATT, SNEGSKA (reference sequence). This CDR3 is 14 amino acids long. Germline trimming cut 3 bases from V and 7 bases from J; bases unmatched to any gene: 10. Written as DNA, the CDR3 is TGCAGTGCTAGGCAAGGGGGCCGTGATCATACGCAGTATTTT. Amino acids: CSARQGGRDHTQYF.

This clonotype was observed a single time. The J gene is TRBJ2-5, the V gene TRBV12-3 or TRBV12-4, with 10 bases lining up with TRBD2. Unmatched junction bases numbered 13, after V lost 3 bases and J lost 12 bases. This CDR3 is built from 15 residues. CDR3 loop: CASSFGGTSVYFKYF. The DNA for the CDR3 is TGTGCCAGCAGTTTTGGAGGGACTAGCGTTTACTTCAAGTACTTC.

This clonotype was counted only a few times. This CDR3 is CSARAWRERSEQYF. In DNA form, the CDR3 reads TGCAGTGCTAGAGCCTGGCGGGAGAGGAGCGAGCAGTACTTC. The V call is TRBV20-1, the J call TRBJ2-7; 7 nucleotides match TRBD2. V dropped 1 base and J dropped 6; count of bases not matched to a gene: 9. Germline V CDR1 and CDR2: DFQATT, SNEGSKA (reference sequence). The CDR3 contains 14 residues.

There are a few counts of this clonotype. The CDR3 region is CASSYTAGARPGYTF. CDR3 coding DNA: TGTGCCAGCAGTTACACGGCCGGGGCCCGACCGGGCTACACCTTC. The chain recombines TRBV6-5 with TRBJ1-2, with D tentatively TRBD1 (5 bases). The CDR3 covers 15 residues. V was cut by 2 bases and J by 8 bases, with 18 bases left in between. CDR1 is MNHEY and CDR2 is SVGAGI in the germline V gene.

This chain joins TRBV7-6 and TRBJ1-3, with D hard to call. The V and J ends lost 0 bases and 2 bases respectively, with 8 bases between them. The CDR3 extends over 15 amino acids. Germline values: CDR1 SGHVS, CDR2 FNYEAQ. CDR3 in DNA: TGTGCCAGCAGCTTAGCTCGCCAGCCTGGAAACACCATATATTTT. Translating gives CASSLARQPGNTIYF.

This clonotype was seen a handful of times. The rearrangement joins TRBV20-1 to TRBJ2-7; 8 bases match TRBD2. This CDR3 has 14 amino acids. Germline-derived CDR1 and CDR2 are DFQATT and SNEGSKA (reference sequence). The J segment lost 1 base and the V segment lost 6 bases, leaving 8 bases of the junction unmatched. This CDR3 reads CSAPLSGSSYEQYF. Here the CDR3 DNA reads TGCAGTGCCCCTCTAAGCGGGAGTTCCTACGAGCAGTACTTC.

This clonotype appeared a few times. The rearrangement joins TRBV9 to TRBJ2-7; no clear D gene. The CDR3 has 13 amino acids. Trimming removed 0 bases from V and 3 bases from J, with 7 bases in between. Germline CDR1 and CDR2: SGDLS and YYNGEE. CDR3 coding DNA: TGTGCCAGCAGCGTAGTGGTAGGCTACGAGCAGTACTTC. Residues: CASSVVVGYEQYF.

The chain joins TRBV11-2 to TRBJ1-4, with D maybe TRBD1 (5 bases). With 5 bases removed from V and 7 bases from J, the gap between germline ends came to 14 bases. The CDR3 runs to 14 residues. The V gene's germline CDR1 is SGHAT and CDR2 FQNNGV. CDR3 sequence (DNA): TGTGCCAGCAGCCCGCAGGGATTCGGTGAAAAACTGTTTTTT. The encoded protein is CASSPQGFGEKLFF.

The V and J genes are TRBV27 and TRBJ1-6; D not resolved. V was trimmed by 1 base and J by 7 bases, leaving 8 bases between them. There are 14 residues in the CDR3. Germline loops: CDR1 MNHEY, CDR2 SMNVEV (reference sequence). CDR3 sequence: CASSLLGRNSPLHF. The CDR3 DNA follows: TGTGCCAGCAGTTTATTGGGCAGAAATTCACCCCTCCACTTT.

This clonotype has only a few counts. The chain combines TRBV4-3 with TRBJ1-1; D is unresolved. V lost 1 base, J lost 0 bases, and 9 bases lay in between. CDR3 length: 15 amino acids. Germline CDR1 reads LGHNA; CDR2 reads YSLEER. CDR3 sequence reads: CASSQGSAVNTEAFF. CDR3 in DNA: TGCGCCAGCAGCCAAGGCAGCGCAGTGAACACTGAAGCTTTCTTT.

This chain joins TRBV20-1 and TRBJ2-5; no definite D call. The J call could be wrong; TRBJ2-7 is a better fit for the DNA end. The CDR3 contains 15 residues. Per germline, CDR1 DFQATT and CDR2 SNEGSKA (reference sequence). As DNA, the CDR3 is TGCAGTGCTACTCCGCGGTATGGGGTAATGTACGAGCAGTACTTC. Translating gives CSATPRYGVMYEQYF.

The table lists this clonotype with many counts. The chain uses TRBV4-2 and TRBJ2-7; D remains ambiguous. This CDR3 comprises 14 residues. The V end was cut by 0 bases, the J end by 2 bases, with 8 bases between. Per germline, CDR1 LGHNA and CDR2 YNFKEQ. The CDR3 region has the DNA TGTGCCAGCAGCCAAGATTTGGGGACCTACGAGCAGTACTTC. This encodes CASSQDLGTYEQYF.

The chain carries TRBV29-1 and TRBJ2-7; D not certain. CDR1 is SQVTM and CDR2 is ANQGSEA in the germline V gene. V lost 3 bases and J lost 2, with 8 bases in between. The CDR3 sequence is 12 residues long. The DNA for the CDR3 is TGCAGCGTTGAGGTCGGGCCCTACGAGCAGTACGTC. This codes for CSVEVGPYEQYV.

The chain combines TRBV10-3 with TRBJ2-5; maybe TRBD1 (6 bases). Germline V gives CDR1 ENHRY, CDR2 SYGVKD. V lost 5 bases, J lost 5 bases, and 12 bases lay in between. The CDR3 has 13 amino acids. The CDR3: CAISNRARETQYF. CDR3 bases: TGTGCCATCAGTAACAGGGCGAGGGAGACCCAGTACTTC.

The chain is built from TRBV25-1 and TRBJ2-5; D perhaps matches TRBD1 (7 bases). Between the trimmed V and J ends, which lost 6 bases and 2 bases, there was a span of 16 bases. This CDR3 spans 15 amino acids. Per the germline V gene, CDR1 is MGHDK and CDR2 is SYGVNS. The CDR3 coding sequence is TGTGCCAGCAGCCGCGGAGGGGGCCGGCAAGAGACCCAGTACTTC. Amino acid sequence: CASSRGGGRQETQYF.

The rearrangement links TRBV5-5 to TRBJ1-4; D might be TRBD1 (5 bases). Trimming stripped 0 bases from V and 8 bases from J, with 14 bases between. Germline loops: CDR1 SGHKS, CDR2 YYEKEE (reference sequence). The CDR3 spans 15 residues. The CDR3 DNA is TGTGCCAGCAGCTTGGACGGGGCTACTGGGGAAAAACTGTTTTTT. This translates into CASSLDGATGEKLFF.

The rearrangement joins TRBV4-3 to TRBJ1-1; D gene ambiguous. The V end lost 2 bases, the J end lost 1 base, and 11 bases lay between the germline ends. This CDR3 has 15 residues. CDR1 LGHNA and CDR2 YSLEER come from the germline V gene. CDR3 amino acids: CASSQRRDQNTEAFF. In DNA form, the CDR3 reads TGCGCCAGCAGCCAACGACGAGATCAGAACACTGAAGCTTTCTTT.

This clonotype showed up just a few times. The CDR3 nucleotides are TGTGCCAGCAGCTTAGGGGGGGGACCCTTCAATGAGCAGTTCTTC. Amino acid sequence: CASSLGGGPFNEQFF. V usage is TRBV7-6 and J usage is TRBJ2-1; 7 nucleotides align to TRBD2. Trimming took 1 base from V and 6 from J; bases not matched to a gene: 6. The CDR3 is 15 residues long. Per germline, CDR1 SGHVS and CDR2 FNYEAQ.

This clonotype has just a few counts. This chain connects TRBV7-6 to TRBJ2-1; 9 bases line up with TRBD1. CDR1 is SGHVS and CDR2 is FNYEAQ in the germline V gene. V gave up 2 bases and J gave up 4 bases; unmatched junction bases: 3. The CDR3 extends over 15 amino acids. For the CDR3, the DNA is TGTGCCAGCAGCTTATGGGGACAGGGTTACAATGAGCAGTTCTTC. Residues: CASSLWGQGYNEQFF.

This clonotype was observed a handful of times. J is TRBJ2-5 and V is TRBV7-2; the D is unclear. The CDR3 covers 14 residues. Germline assignment: CDR1 SGHTA and CDR2 FQGNSA. With 4 bases removed from V and 5 bases from J, the gap between germline ends came to 14 bases. The CDR3 DNA reads as TGTGCCAGCAGCTCCTTGGCCAGCTGGGAGACCCAGTACTTC. Translated, it gives CASSSLASWETQYF.

This sequence joins TRBV5-1 and TRBJ2-7; 10 bases are shared with TRBD1. Germline CDR1 SGHRS, CDR2 YFSETQ. Trimming cost V 0 bases and J 3 bases; bases outside gene matches: 3. This CDR3 is built from 15 residues. CDR3 sequence (DNA): TGCGCCAGCAGCTTGGGCGGGACAGGGGACTACGAGCAGTACTTC. This codes for CASSLGGTGDYEQYF.

J is TRBJ2-5 and V is TRBV29-1; D is undetermined. This CDR3 is built from 8 residues. V gave up 3 bases and J gave up 11 bases, with 4 bases separating them. Germline values: CDR1 SQVTM, CDR2 ANQGSEA. In DNA, the CDR3 is TGCAGCGTTGATGAGCAGTACTTC. Its translation: CSVDEQYF.

As to this clonotype: One end of the junction varies from germline; a read error may be responsible. Written as DNA, the CDR3 is TGTACCATCAGCCGGGACCGAAGAGGAGAGCAGTACTTC. This codes for CTISRDRRGEQYF. V and J are TRBV10-3 and TRBJ2-7; D is tentatively TRBD1 or TRBD2 (5 bases each). Looked up from germline, CDR1 is ENHRY and CDR2 is SYGVKD. The CDR3 runs 13 residues.

The V and J genes are TRBV7-2 and TRBJ2-1, with 13 bases identical to TRBD2. The CDR3 loop spans 16 amino acids. Germline V gene sequence: CDR1 SGHTA, CDR2 FQGNSA. Trimming cost V 1 base and J 10 bases; bases outside gene matches: 7. DNA of the CDR3: TGTGCCAGCAGCTTAGAGACGGGACTAGCGGGATTCGAGCAGTTCTTC. As protein: CASSLETGLAGFEQFF.